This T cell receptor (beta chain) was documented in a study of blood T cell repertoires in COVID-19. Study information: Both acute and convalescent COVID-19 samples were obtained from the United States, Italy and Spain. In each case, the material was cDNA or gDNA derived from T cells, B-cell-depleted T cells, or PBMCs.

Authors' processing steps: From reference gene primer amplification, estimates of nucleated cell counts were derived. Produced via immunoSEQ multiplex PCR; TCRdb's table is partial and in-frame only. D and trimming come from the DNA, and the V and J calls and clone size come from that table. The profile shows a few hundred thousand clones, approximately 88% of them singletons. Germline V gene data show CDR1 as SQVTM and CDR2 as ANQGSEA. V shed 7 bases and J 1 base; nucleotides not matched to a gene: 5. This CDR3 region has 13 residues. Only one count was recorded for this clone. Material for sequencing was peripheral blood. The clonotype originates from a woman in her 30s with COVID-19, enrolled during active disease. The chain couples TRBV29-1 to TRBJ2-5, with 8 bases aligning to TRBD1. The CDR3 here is CSGTGMGQETQYF. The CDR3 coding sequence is TGCAGCGGGACAGGGATGGGCCAAGAGACCCAGTACTTC.